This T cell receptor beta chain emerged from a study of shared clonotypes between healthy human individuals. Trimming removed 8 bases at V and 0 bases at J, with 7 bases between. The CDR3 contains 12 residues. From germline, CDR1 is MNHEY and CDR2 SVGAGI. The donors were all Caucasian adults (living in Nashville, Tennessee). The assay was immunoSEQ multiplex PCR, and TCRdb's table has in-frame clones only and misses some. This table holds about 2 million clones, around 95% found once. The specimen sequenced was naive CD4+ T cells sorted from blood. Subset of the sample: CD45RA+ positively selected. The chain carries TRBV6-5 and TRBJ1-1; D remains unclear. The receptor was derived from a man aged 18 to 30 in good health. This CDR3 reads CASGTLNTEAFF. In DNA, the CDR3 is TGTGCCAGCGGAACCCTGAACACTGAAGCTTTCTTT.